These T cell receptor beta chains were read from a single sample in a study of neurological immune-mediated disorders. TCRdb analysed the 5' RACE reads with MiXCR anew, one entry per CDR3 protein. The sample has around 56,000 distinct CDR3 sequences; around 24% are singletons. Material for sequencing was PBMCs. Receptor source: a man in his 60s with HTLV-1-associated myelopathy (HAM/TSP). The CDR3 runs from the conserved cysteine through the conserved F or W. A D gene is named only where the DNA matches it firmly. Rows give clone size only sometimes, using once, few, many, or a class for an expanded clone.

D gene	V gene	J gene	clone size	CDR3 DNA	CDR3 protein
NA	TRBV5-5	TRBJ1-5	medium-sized	TGTGCCAGCAGCTTGCACACCAATCAGCCCCAGCATTTT	CASSLHTNQPQHF
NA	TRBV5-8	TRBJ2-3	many	TGTGCCAGCAGGTCAGGGGGGGCCACAGATACGCAGTATTTT	CASRSGGATDTQYF
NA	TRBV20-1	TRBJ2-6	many	TGCAGTGCTAGAGATGCCAGTTCTCCCTCAAGGGGGGCCAACGTCCTGACTTTC	CSARDASSPSRGANVLTF
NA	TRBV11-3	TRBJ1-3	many	TGTGCCAGCAGCTTAGCCATCACGGGGACATCAACAATGGCCGGAAACACCATATATTTT	CASSLAITGTSTMAGNTIYF
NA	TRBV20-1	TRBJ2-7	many	TGCAGTGCCCAACTAATTTCGAGGGCATACGAGCAGTACTTC	CSAQLISRAYEQYF
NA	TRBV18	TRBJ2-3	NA	TGTGCCAGCTCACCGAACTCCCGAACGATGGGGGATACGCAGTATTTT	CASSPNSRTMGDTQYF
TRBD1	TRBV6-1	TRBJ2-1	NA	TGTGCCAGCAGAAGTACAGGGGCAAATGAGCAGTTCTTC	CASRSTGANEQFF
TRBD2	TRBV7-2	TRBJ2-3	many	TGTGCCAGCAGCTGGCAAACTAGCGGGAGTCTTACAGATACGCAGTATTTT	CASSWQTSGSLTDTQYF
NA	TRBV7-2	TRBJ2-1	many	TGTGCCAGCAGCCCCCGGGTTGGGGCCCCGAGCTCCTACAATGAGCAGTTCTTC	CASSPRVGAPSSYNEQFF
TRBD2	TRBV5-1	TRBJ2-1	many	TGCGCCAGCAGCTTGGTGGGGGAGGGCTACAATGAGCAGTTCTTC	CASSLVGEGYNEQFF
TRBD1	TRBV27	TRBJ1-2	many	TGTGCCAGCAGTTCGACAGGGGGCGAAGGCTACACCTTC	CASSSTGGEGYTF
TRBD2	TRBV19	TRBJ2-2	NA	TGTGCCAGTAGTAAGGGACTAGCTGGCGAAAGGGAGCTGTTTTTT	CASSKGLAGERELFF
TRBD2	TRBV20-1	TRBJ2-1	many	TGCAGTGCTAGAGATTACAGACTAGCGGGAGGTGGTGAGCAGTTCTTC	CSARDYRLAGGGEQFF
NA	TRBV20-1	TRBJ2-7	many	TGCAGTATCGGGGTGGGGGAGCAGTACTTC	CSIGVGEQYF
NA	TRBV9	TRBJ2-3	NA	TGTGCCAGCAGCGTATCTTCCCCTATCACAGATACGCAGTATTTT	CASSVSSPITDTQYF
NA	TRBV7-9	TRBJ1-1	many	TGTGCCAGCAGCCCCACAGGGTACACTGAAGCTTTCTTT	CASSPTGYTEAFF
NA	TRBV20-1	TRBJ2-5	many	TGCAGTGCTAGAGGAGACGGATCGGAAGAGACCCAGTACTTC	CSARGDGSEETQYF
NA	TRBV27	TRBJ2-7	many	TGTGCCAGCAGTCCACAGGGTCCCTACGAGCAGTACTTC	CASSPQGPYEQYF
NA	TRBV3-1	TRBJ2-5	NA	TGTGCCAGCAGCCCCGAAGGGACCGGGGAACAAGAGACCCAGTACTTC	CASSPEGTGEQETQYF
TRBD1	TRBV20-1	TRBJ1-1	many	TGCAGTGCCCACAGTTCGGGACAGGGAACAACTTTCTTT	CSAHSSGQGTTFF
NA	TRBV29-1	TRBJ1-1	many	TGCAGCGTTGGGGGGCATGTCGTGGCAGAAGCTTTCTTT	CSVGGHVVAEAFF
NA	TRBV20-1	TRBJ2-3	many	TGCAGTGCTAGAGAGTCCGGGGGAGCGGGAGATACGCAGTATTTT	CSARESGGAGDTQYF
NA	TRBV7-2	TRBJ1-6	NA	TGTGCCAGCAGTCCTGGGGCAGGGCATTCACCCCTCCACTTT	CASSPGAGHSPLHF
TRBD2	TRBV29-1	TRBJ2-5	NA	TGCAGCGTCCGGACTAGCGGGAGGCGAGAGACCCAGTACTTC	CSVRTSGRRETQYF
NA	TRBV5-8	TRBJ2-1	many	TGTGCCAGCAGCTTGGGGGTTCATACGCGGGGCAATGAGCAGTTCTTC	CASSLGVHTRGNEQFF
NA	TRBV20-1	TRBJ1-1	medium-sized	TGCAGTGCTAGGGCCGGGGCCCAGGAGACTGAAGCTTTCTTT	CSARAGAQETEAFF
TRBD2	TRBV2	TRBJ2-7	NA	TGTGCCAGCAGCCCAACTAGCGGGAGGGCCTCCGAGCAGTACTTC	CASSPTSGRASEQYF
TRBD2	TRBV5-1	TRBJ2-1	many	TGCGCCAGCAGCTTGGAGGCGGGAGTCTACAATGAGCAGTTCTTC	CASSLEAGVYNEQFF
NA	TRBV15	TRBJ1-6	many	TGTGCCACCAGCAGAGATTTGGATAATTCACCCCTCCACTTT	CATSRDLDNSPLHF
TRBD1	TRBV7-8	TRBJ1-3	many	TGTGCCAGCAGTCACCTCGGGACAGCAGGAAACACCATATATTTT	CASSHLGTAGNTIYF
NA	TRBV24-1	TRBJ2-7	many	TGTGCCACCAGTCGGGGGAACGAGCAGTACTTC	CATSRGNEQYF
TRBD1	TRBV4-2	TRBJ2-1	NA	TGTGCCAGCAGCCAGGCCCAGGGGGATGAGCAGTTCTTC	CASSQAQGDEQFF
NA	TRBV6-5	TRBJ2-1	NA	TGTGCCAGCAGGGAGGGGGGACAGAATTCCTACAATGAGCAGTTCTTC	CASREGGQNSYNEQFF
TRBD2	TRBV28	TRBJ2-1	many	TGTGCCAGCAGTCGACTAGCGTCCTACAATGAGCAGTTCTTC	CASSRLASYNEQFF
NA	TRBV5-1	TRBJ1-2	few	TGCGCCAGCAGCTTGAATCTCGGGGGGAGTGGAGGCTACACCTTC	CASSLNLGGSGGYTF
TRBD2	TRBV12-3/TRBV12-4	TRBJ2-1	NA	TGTGCCAGCAGTTTCGAACCGGGACTAGGGGGGTCCGGGGAGCAGTTCTTC	CASSFEPGLGGSGEQFF
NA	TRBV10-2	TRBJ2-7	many	TGCGCCAGCAGTACAATTCGACACGGCTCCTACGAGCAGTACTTC	CASSTIRHGSYEQYF
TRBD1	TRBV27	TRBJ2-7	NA	TGTGCCAGCGGCGAGGGGGCGGGCCGAACCCACTACGAGCAGTACTTC	CASGEGAGRTHYEQYF
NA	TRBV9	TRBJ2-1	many	TGTGCCAGCAGCCCTCGGTTCCTCGCCTCCTACAATGAGCAGTTCTTC	CASSPRFLASYNEQFF
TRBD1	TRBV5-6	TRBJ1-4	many	TGTGCCAGCAGCTACCGCAGGGGGATCGTTGAAAAACTGTTTTTT	CASSYRRGIVEKLFF
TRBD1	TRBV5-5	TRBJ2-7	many	TGTGCCAGCAGCCGGCTAGACAGGGGGGGTTACGAGCAGTACTTC	CASSRLDRGGYEQYF
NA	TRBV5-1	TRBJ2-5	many	TGCGCCAGCAGCTTGGTCGGCGGACCGGGGCAAGAGACCCAGTACTTC	CASSLVGGPGQETQYF
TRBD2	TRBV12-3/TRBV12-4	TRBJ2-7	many	TGTGCCAGCAGTTCGACTAGCGGAAGGACCTACGAGCAGTACTTC	CASSSTSGRTYEQYF
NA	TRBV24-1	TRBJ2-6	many	TGTGCCACGGGGACCGGCTCTGGGGCCAACGTCCTGACTTTC	CATGTGSGANVLTF
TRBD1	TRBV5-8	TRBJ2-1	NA	TGTGCCAGCAGCTTGGTAGGGACAGCCTACAATGAGCAGTTCTTC	CASSLVGTAYNEQFF
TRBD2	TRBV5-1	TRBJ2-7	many	TGCGCCAGCAGCCCTGGGATAGCGGGAGTCAGCACCTACGAGCAGTACTTC	CASSPGIAGVSTYEQYF
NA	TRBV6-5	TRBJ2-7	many	TGTGCCAGCAGTAACACGGTAGAGCAGTACTTC	CASSNTVEQYF
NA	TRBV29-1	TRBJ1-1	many	TGCAGCGACGAAGGGGGTTCTGAAGCTTTCTTT	CSDEGGSEAFF